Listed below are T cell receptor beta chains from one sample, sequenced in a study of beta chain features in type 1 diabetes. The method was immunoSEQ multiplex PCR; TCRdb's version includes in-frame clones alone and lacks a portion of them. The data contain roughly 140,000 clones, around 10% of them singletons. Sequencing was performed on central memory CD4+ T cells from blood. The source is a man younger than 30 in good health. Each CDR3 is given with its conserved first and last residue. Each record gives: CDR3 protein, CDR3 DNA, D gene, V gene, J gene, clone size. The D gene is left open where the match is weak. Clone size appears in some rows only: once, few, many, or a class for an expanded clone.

CDR3: CASTLGRGYGYTF; DNA: TGTGCCAGTACCTTGGGACGAGGCTATGGCTACACCTTC; D: .; V: TRBV19; J: TRBJ1-2; size: .
CDR3: CASNLDRPDTQYF; DNA: TGTGCCAGCAACTTGGACAGGCCAGATACGCAGTATTTT; D: TRBD1; V: TRBV5-4; J: TRBJ2-3; size: .
CDR3: CASSSLMRGLAYEQYF; DNA: TGTGCCAGCAGCTCTCTGATGCGAGGGCTAGCCTACGAGCAGTACTTC; D: .; V: TRBV13; J: TRBJ2-7; size: many
CDR3: CASSVDGVNYSPLHF; DNA: TGTGCCAGCAGCGTAGATGGGGTTAATTATTCACCCCTCCACTTT; D: .; V: TRBV9; J: TRBJ1-6; size: .
CDR3: CASKSGNTGELFF; DNA: TGTGCCAGCAAGTCCGGGAACACCGGGGAGCTGTTTTTT; D: .; V: TRBV6-4; J: TRBJ2-2; size: .
CDR3: CASRATSGTYNEQFF; DNA: TGCGCCAGCCGGGCGACTAGCGGGACCTACAATGAGCAGTTCTTC; D: TRBD2; V: TRBV5-1; J: TRBJ2-1; size: .
CDR3: CASSENLSQETQYF; DNA: TGTGCCAGCAGTGAAAATCTTTCCCAAGAGACCCAGTACTTC; D: .; V: TRBV25-1; J: TRBJ2-5; size: few
CDR3: CASSVSWRGWTGELFF; DNA: TGTGCCAGCAGCGTAAGCTGGCGGGGTTGGACCGGGGAGCTGTTTTTT; D: .; V: TRBV9; J: TRBJ2-2; size: .
CDR3: CASSQVSLAGEQYF; DNA: TGTGCCAGCAGCCAAGTCTCACTAGCTGGCGAGCAGTACTTC; D: .; V: TRBV14; J: TRBJ2-7; size: .
CDR3: CAWQGGRTGELFF; DNA: TGTGCCTGGCAGGGCGGTAGAACCGGGGAGCTGTTTTTT; D: .; V: TRBV30; J: TRBJ2-2; size: .
CDR3: CASTKGAVFSGSGHEQYF; DNA: TGTGCCAGCACCAAGGGAGCCGTATTCTCCGGGAGTGGGCACGAGCAGTACTTC; D: .; V: TRBV27; J: TRBJ2-7; size: .
CDR3: CASGSGRAGNEQYF; DNA: TGTGCCAGCGGGAGCGGGAGGGCCGGGAACGAGCAGTACTTC; D: TRBD2; V: TRBV2; J: TRBJ2-7; size: few
CDR3: CASSVESNQPQHF; DNA: TGTGCCAGCAGCGTAGAAAGCAATCAGCCCCAGCATTTT; D: .; V: TRBV9; J: TRBJ1-5; size: .
CDR3: CSVGDRAGYTF; DNA: TGCAGCGTAGGTGACAGGGCAGGCTACACCTTC; D: TRBD1; V: TRBV29-1; J: TRBJ1-2; size: .
CDR3: CASSEAYGYTF; DNA: TGTGCCAGCAGTGAAGCTTATGGCTACACCTTC; D: .; V: TRBV6-5; J: TRBJ1-2; size: few
CDR3: CASSPTEGQRVKQYF; DNA: TGTGCCAGCAGTCCTACAGAGGGACAGAGGGTGAAGCAGTACTTC; D: TRBD1; V: TRBV6-5; J: TRBJ2-7; size: .
CDR3: CASRDRQGALYNEQFF; DNA: TGTGCCAGCAGGGACAGACAGGGGGCCTTATACAATGAGCAGTTCTTC; D: TRBD1; V: TRBV5-6; J: TRBJ2-1; size: .
CDR3: CASSIRQEAFF; DNA: TGTGCCAGTAGTATTAGACAGGAAGCTTTCTTT; D: .; V: TRBV19; J: TRBJ1-1; size: many
CDR3: CASSSRLAGRLGTQYF; DNA: TGTGCCAGCAGCTCCCGACTAGCGGGACGCCTCGGGACCCAGTACTTC; D: TRBD2; V: TRBV9; J: TRBJ2-5; size: few
CDR3: CASSSAPGGGKNEQYF; DNA: TGTGCCAGCAGCTCAGCCCCAGGGGGCGGCAAGAACGAGCAGTACTTC; D: TRBD1; V: TRBV7-2; J: TRBJ2-7; size: .
CDR3: CSVGEIGNQPQHF; DNA: TGCAGCGTTGGGGAGATTGGCAATCAGCCCCAGCATTTT; D: .; V: TRBV29-1; J: TRBJ1-5; size: few
CDR3: CASSVTGAGELFF; DNA: TGTGCCAGCAGCGTAACAGGGGCCGGGGAGCTGTTTTTT; D: TRBD1; V: TRBV9; J: TRBJ2-2; size: .
CDR3: CASSPHRTPRAQYF; DNA: TGCGCCAGCAGTCCCCACCGAACGCCCCGTGCGCAGTATTTT; D: .; V: TRBV23-1; J: TRBJ2-3; size: few
CDR3: CASSEQETGGNEKLFF; DNA: TGTGCCAGCAGTGAGCAGGAGACAGGGGGTAATGAAAAACTGTTTTTT; D: TRBD1; V: TRBV2; J: TRBJ1-4; size: few
CDR3: CASSTGQASRYGYTF; DNA: TGCGCCAGCAGCACCGGACAGGCCTCGAGGTATGGCTACACCTTC; D: TRBD1; V: TRBV5-1; J: TRBJ1-2; size: .
CDR3: CASSRPSGRTQYF; DNA: TGTGCCAGCAGCCGCCCTAGCGGTAGAACCCAGTACTTC; D: TRBD2; V: TRBV5-6; J: TRBJ2-5; size: .
CDR3: CASSSSVGEQYF; DNA: TGTGCCAGCAGTTCTTCAGTGGGAGAGCAGTACTTC; D: .; V: TRBV28; J: TRBJ2-7; size: few
CDR3: CASSQDTPDTQYF; DNA: TGTGCCAGCAGCCAAGATACCCCAGATACGCAGTATTTT; D: .; V: TRBV4-2; J: TRBJ2-3; size: few
CDR3: CASSPGGTRRAKNIQYF; DNA: TGTGCCAGCAGCCCAGGGGGGACCCGGAGAGCCAAAAACATTCAGTACTTC; D: .; V: TRBV7-9; J: TRBJ2-4; size: few
CDR3: CASSSNRNTEAFF; DNA: TGTGCCAGCAGCTCCAACAGGAACACTGAAGCTTTCTTT; D: .; V: TRBV11-2; J: TRBJ1-1; size: .
CDR3: CASSLPGQSSYEQYF; DNA: TGTGCCAGCAGCTTACCGGGACAGTCCTCCTACGAGCAGTACTTC; D: TRBD1; V: TRBV7-2; J: TRBJ2-7; size: few
CDR3: CASSVAGIALAGYTF; DNA: TGTGCCAGCAGCGTAGCAGGAATAGCTCTTGCAGGCTACACCTTC; D: .; V: TRBV9; J: TRBJ1-2; size: many
CDR3: CASSPASLGTQYF; DNA: TGTGCCAGCAGCCCGGCCTCTTTAGGGACCCAGTACTTC; D: .; V: TRBV7-9; J: TRBJ2-5; size: .
CDR3: CASSRGVNTEAFF; DNA: TGTGCTAGCAGCCGCGGAGTGAACACTGAAGCTTTCTTT; D: .; V: TRBV7-7; J: TRBJ1-1; size: .
CDR3: CASSNFAPGAGTEAFF; DNA: TGTGCCAGCAGTAACTTTGCCCCCGGGGCCGGCACTGAAGCTTTCTTT; D: .; V: TRBV6-6; J: TRBJ1-1; size: .
CDR3: CAWRALEAGVSSYNEQFF; DNA: TGTGCCTGGAGAGCCCTTGAAGCGGGGGTGTCCTCCTACAATGAGCAGTTCTTC; D: TRBD2; V: TRBV30; J: TRBJ2-1; size: few
CDR3: CASSQDRQNNSPLHF; DNA: TGTGCCAGCAGCCAAGATCGACAGAATAATTCACCCCTCCACTTT; D: .; V: TRBV4-2; J: TRBJ1-6; size: .
CDR3: CASSLAGQTNSPLHF; DNA: TGTGCCAGCAGCTTAGCCGGACAGACTAATTCACCCCTCCACTTT; D: .; V: TRBV7-2; J: TRBJ1-6; size: many
CDR3: CASSQDPTGRGEKLFF; DNA: TGCGCCAGCAGCCAAGATCCCACAGGGAGGGGTGAAAAACTGTTTTTT; D: .; V: TRBV4-1; J: TRBJ1-4; size: .
CDR3: CASSPGTGRREQYF; DNA: TGTGCCAGCAGTCCGGGGACAGGTCGTCGCGAGCAGTACTTC; D: TRBD1; V: TRBV27; J: TRBJ2-7; size: few
CDR3: CASSRTGDQPQHF; DNA: TGTGCCAGTAGTCGGACAGGGGATCAGCCCCAGCATTTT; D: TRBD1; V: TRBV19; J: TRBJ1-5; size: few
CDR3: CSVDGAGGTEAFF; DNA: TGCAGCGTTGATGGGGCCGGCGGCACTGAAGCTTTCTTT; D: .; V: TRBV29-1; J: TRBJ1-1; size: few